This record looks at one T cell receptor (beta chain) sequence and its context. Its specificity is unknown. CDR1 is SGHVS and CDR2 is FNYEAQ in the germline V gene. The V and J ends lost 4 bases and 0 bases, in that order; junction bases with no gene match: 2. This CDR3 comprises 16 residues. This sample was included in a study of identical twins. Study conclusions and caveats: The abundant beta clonotypes from cord blood had fewer insertions, and memory repertoires had none of this. Twin-shared out-of-frame alpha sequences were enriched for low generation probability.

TCRdb redid the calling of the 5' RACE reads with MiXCR, one entry per CDR3 protein. The data show 300,000 to 400,000 distinct CDR3 sequences, approximately 13% seen once. In addition, the sample was reused for a study of yellow fever vaccine responses in identical twins.

This rearrangement joins TRBV7-6 to TRBJ2-7; TRBD2 agrees at 14 bases. Input material: CD8+ T cells sorted from blood. The clonotype was recovered from a woman younger than 30 in good health. The CDR3 nucleotides read TGTGCCAGCAGCTCCGGACTAGCGGGAGGCTCCTACGAGCAGTACTTC. Translating it yields CASSSGLAGGSYEQYF.